This T cell receptor (beta chain) was retrieved from a study of CD8 T cells in Susac syndrome. It was with random hexamers that about 0.45 to 1 ug RNA was reverse transcribed. Amplification of TCR beta CDR3 across 54 Vbeta and 13 Jbeta was performed with immunoSEQ multiplex PCR. TCRdb re-called the immunoSEQ multiplex PCR reads through MiXCR, storing one row per CDR3 protein. The table includes 100,000 to 150,000 distinct CDR3 sequences, over 90% detected once. Sequencing targeted TCR beta in T cells from blood (CD8+ and CD4+). TEMRA cells were FACS-enriched, while CD8+ and CD4+ T cells were negatively isolated. CDR1 and CDR2 from the germline V gene are SGHDT and YYEEEE. CDR3 size: 15 residues. Between the trimmed V and J ends, which lost 2 bases and 3 bases, there was a span of 14 bases.

This chain connects TRBV5-6 to TRBJ2-5, with D possibly matching TRBD2 (5 bases). The clonotype originates from a human donor with multiple sclerosis. Material for sequencing was CD8+ T cells from PBMCs. CDR3 amino acids: CASSFVGAKEETQYF. Written as DNA, the CDR3 is TGTGCCAGCAGCTTCGTGGGAGCGAAAGAAGAGACCCAGTACTTC.